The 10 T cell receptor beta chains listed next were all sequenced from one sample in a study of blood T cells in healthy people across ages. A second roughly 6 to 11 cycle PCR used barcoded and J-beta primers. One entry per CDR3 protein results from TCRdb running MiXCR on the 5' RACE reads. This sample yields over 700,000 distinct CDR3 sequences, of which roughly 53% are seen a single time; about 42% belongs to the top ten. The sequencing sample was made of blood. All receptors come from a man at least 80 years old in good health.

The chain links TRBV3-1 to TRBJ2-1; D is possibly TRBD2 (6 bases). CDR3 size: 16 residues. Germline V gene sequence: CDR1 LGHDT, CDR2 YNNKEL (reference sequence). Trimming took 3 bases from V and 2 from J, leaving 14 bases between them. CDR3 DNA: TGTGCCAGCAGCCAGGCCGCTAGCGAGGCCTACAATGAGCAGTTCTTC. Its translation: CASSQAASEAYNEQFF.

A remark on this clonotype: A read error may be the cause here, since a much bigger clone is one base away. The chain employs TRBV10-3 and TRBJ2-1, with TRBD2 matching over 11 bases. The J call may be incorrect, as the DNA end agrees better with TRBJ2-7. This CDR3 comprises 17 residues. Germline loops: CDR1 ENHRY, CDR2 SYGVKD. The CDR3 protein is CAISRLAGRQTYNEQYF. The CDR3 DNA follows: TGTGCCATCAGTCGACTAGCGGGAAGACAAACCTACAATGAGCAGTACTTC.

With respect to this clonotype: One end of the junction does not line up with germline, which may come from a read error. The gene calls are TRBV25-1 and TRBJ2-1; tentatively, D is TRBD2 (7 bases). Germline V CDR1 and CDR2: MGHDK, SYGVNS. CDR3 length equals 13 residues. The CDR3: CASSDGGGNGQFF. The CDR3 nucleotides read TGTGCCAGCAGTGATGGGGGGGGCAATGGGCAGTTCTTC.

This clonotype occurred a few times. CDR3 region: CAISGSEAGVGEQFF. The DNA of the CDR3 is TGTGCCATCAGTGGAAGCGAAGCGGGAGTCGGTGAGCAGTTCTTC. The chain combines TRBV10-3 with TRBJ2-1; 8 positions agree with TRBD2. Germline CDR1 ENHRY, CDR2 SYGVKD. The V and J ends lost 4 bases and 9 bases, in that order; junction bases with no gene match: 11. This CDR3 region has 15 residues.

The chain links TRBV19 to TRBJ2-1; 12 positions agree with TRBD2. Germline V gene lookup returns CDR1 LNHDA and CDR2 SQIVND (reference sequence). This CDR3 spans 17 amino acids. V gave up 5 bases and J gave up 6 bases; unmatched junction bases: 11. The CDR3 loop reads CASSPRLAGVGANEQFF. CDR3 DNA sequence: TGTGCCAGTAGTCCCAGACTAGCGGGAGTGGGAGCCAATGAGCAGTTCTTC.

DNA for the CDR3: TGTGCCAGCTCACCCTTGGACAGACAAGAGACCCAGTACTTC. This encodes CASSPLDRQETQYF. V and J are TRBV18 and TRBJ2-5, with a possible D match to TRBD1 (6 bases). V dropped 3 bases and J dropped 2 bases, with 10 bases sitting between them. CDR3 length: 14 residues. CDR1 and CDR2 (germline): KGHSH, LQKENI.

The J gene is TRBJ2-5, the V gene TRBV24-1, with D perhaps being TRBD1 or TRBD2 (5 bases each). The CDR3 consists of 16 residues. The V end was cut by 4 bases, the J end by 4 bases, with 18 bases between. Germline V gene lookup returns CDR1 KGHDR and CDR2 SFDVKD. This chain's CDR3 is CATSDPGAGISETQYF. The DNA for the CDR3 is TGTGCCACCAGTGACCCCGGGGCAGGCATTTCAGAGACCCAGTACTTC.

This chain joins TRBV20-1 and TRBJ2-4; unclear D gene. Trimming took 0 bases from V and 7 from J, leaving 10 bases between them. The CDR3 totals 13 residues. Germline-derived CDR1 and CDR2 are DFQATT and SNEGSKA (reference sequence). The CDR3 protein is CSARDNRGNIQYF. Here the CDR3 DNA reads TGCAGTGCTAGAGATAATCGTGGGAACATTCAGTACTTC.

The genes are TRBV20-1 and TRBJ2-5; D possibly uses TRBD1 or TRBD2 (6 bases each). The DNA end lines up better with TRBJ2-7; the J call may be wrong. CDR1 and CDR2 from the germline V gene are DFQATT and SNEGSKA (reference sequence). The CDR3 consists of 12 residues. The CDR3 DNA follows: TGCAGTGCTAGATGGGGGGCGCACGAGCAGTACTTC. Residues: CSARWGAHEQYF.

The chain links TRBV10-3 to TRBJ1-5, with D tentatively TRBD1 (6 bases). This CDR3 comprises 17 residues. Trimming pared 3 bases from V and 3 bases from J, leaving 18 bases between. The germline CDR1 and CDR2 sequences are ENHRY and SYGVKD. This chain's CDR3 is CAISDPSGAGNNQPQHF. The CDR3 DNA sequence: TGTGCCATCAGTGACCCTTCAGGGGCAGGGAACAATCAGCCCCAGCATTTT.